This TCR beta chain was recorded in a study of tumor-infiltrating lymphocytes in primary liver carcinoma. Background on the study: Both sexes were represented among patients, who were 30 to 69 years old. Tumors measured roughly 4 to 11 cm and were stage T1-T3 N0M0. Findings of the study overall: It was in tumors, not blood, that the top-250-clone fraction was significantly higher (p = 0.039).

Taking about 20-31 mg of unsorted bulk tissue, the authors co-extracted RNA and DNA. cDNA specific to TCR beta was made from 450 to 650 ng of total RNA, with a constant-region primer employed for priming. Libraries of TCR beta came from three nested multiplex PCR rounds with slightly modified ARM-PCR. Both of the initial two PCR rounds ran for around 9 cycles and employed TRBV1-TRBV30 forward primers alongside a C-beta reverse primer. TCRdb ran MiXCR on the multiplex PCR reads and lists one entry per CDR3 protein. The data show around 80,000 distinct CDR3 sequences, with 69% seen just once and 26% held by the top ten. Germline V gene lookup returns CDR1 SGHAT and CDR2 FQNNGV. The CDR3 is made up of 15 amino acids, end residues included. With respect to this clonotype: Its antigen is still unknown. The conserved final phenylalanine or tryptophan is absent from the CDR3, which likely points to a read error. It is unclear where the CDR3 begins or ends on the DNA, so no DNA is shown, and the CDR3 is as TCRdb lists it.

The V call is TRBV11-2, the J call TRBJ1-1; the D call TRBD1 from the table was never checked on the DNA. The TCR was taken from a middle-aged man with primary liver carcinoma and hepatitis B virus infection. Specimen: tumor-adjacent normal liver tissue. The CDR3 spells CANSLGQLSNTEAIS.